The 13 T cell receptor beta chains given below trace back to one sample, sequenced in a study of blood T cells in healthy people across ages. Using a J-beta primer mix together with a sample-barcoded 5' primer, a second PCR was run for 7 to 11 cycles. TCRdb called the 5' RACE reads again in MiXCR, with one record for every CDR3 protein. This table holds about 640,000 distinct CDR3 sequences, roughly 31% found once. The source material was blood. The receptors originated from a woman of 80 years or more in good health.

The rearrangement uses TRBV20-1 and TRBJ2-7; the match to TRBD1 covers 8 bases. The V gene's germline CDR1 is DFQATT and CDR2 SNEGSKA (reference sequence). V dropped 3 bases and J dropped 5; count of bases not matched to a gene: 15. CDR3 size: 16 residues. CDR3 in amino acids: CSASSPGSGGQNEQYF. The CDR3 DNA is TGCAGTGCTAGCTCTCCGGGATCAGGGGGCCAGAACGAGCAGTACTTC.

The chain recombines TRBV12-3 or TRBV12-4 with TRBJ2-4; perhaps TRBD2 as D (7 bases). The CDR3 spans 19 residues. V lost 3 bases to trimming and J lost 0 bases, with 21 bases between them. The CDR3 nucleotides are TGTGCCAGCAGTTTGGGGCCGTTCAAGGGGGGGCTAGCCAAAAACATTCAGTACTTC. Encoded protein: CASSLGPFKGGLAKNIQYF.

This clonotype was seen ten or more times. The chain employs TRBV20-1 and TRBJ2-5; the D gene is possibly TRBD1 (6 bases). This CDR3 is 13 amino acids long. The germline V gene encodes CDR1 DFQATT and CDR2 SNEGSKA (reference sequence). Trimming removed 0 bases at V and 9 bases at J, with 14 bases between. In DNA form, the CDR3 reads TGCAGTGCTAGAGATCCCGGGACATCGGCCCAGTACTTC. Protein: CSARDPGTSAQYF.

There are a few counts of this clonotype. J is TRBJ1-5 and V is TRBV20-1; possible D gene TRBD1, 5 bases. Trimming cost V 2 bases and J 5 bases, with 19 bases left between them. CDR3 length: 16 amino acids. Looked up from germline, CDR1 is DFQATT and CDR2 is SNEGSKA (reference sequence). Written as DNA, the CDR3 is TGCAGTGCTAGACCCTCGGGGGGGGGTTGGGATCAGCCCCAGCATTTT. This sequence encodes CSARPSGGGWDQPQHF.

This clonotype was found many times. The V gene is TRBV5-1, the J gene TRBJ2-1, with 8 bases lining up with TRBD2. This CDR3 region has 18 residues. The junction had 12 bases not matched to a gene; V was cut back by 4 bases and J by 0 bases. From germline, CDR1 is SGHRS and CDR2 YFSETQ. CDR3 in amino acids: CASSPEGSGTSSYNEQFF. CDR3 in DNA: TGCGCCAGCAGCCCGGAGGGTAGCGGGACTAGCTCCTACAATGAGCAGTTCTTC.

This clonotype was counted ten times or more. This rearrangement joins TRBV27 to TRBJ2-7; D gene ambiguous. V dropped 6 bases and J dropped 1 base, with 10 bases sitting between them. This CDR3 comprises 13 residues. From germline, CDR1 is MNHEY and CDR2 SMNVEV (reference sequence). The CDR3 loop is CASSISVSYEQYF. Written as DNA, the CDR3 is TGTGCCAGCAGCATCTCTGTTTCCTACGAGCAGTACTTC.

Only a few counts were recorded for this clonotype. The genes are TRBV5-1 and TRBJ2-2; 7 bases align to TRBD1. CDR3 length equals 15 residues. The ends lost 1 base at V and 6 bases at J; junction bases unmatched: 6. Germline assignment: CDR1 SGHRS and CDR2 YFSETQ. The CDR3 region has the DNA TGCGCCAGCAGCTTGTTACAGGGGAAGGCCGGGGAGCTGTTTTTT. It codes for CASSLLQGKAGELFF.

This clonotype was found a few times. The chain is built from TRBV6-5 and TRBJ1-5, with a possible D match to TRBD1 (5 bases). Trimming took 10 bases from V and 7 from J, leaving 17 bases between them. Germline V CDR1 and CDR2: MNHEY, SVGAGI. The CDR3 extends over 13 amino acids. This CDR3 reads CATTRVRGQPQHF. As DNA, the CDR3 is TGTGCCACCACCAGGGTGAGGGGACAGCCCCAGCATTTT.

This sequence joins TRBV29-1 and TRBJ1-2; 9 nucleotides align to TRBD1. CDR3 length: 17 residues. Germline V gene lookup returns CDR1 SQVTM and CDR2 ANQGSEA. Trimming removed 3 bases from V and 6 bases from J; junction bases left unmatched: 17. CDR3 nucleotides: TGCAGCGTTGAGGCTTGGGGACAGGGAGAAGTTGAGAATGGCTACACCTTC. This encodes CSVEAWGQGEVENGYTF.

This clonotype has a count of ten or more. The chain joins TRBV10-3 to TRBJ2-1; 9 positions match TRBD1. Germline V gene sequence: CDR1 ENHRY, CDR2 SYGVKD. V dropped 2 bases and J dropped 7; count of bases not matched to a gene: 9. This CDR3 is 16 amino acids long. The CDR3 DNA follows: TGTGCCATCAGTGAGCCTACAGGGGGCGAGAGGAATGAGCAGTTCTTC. As protein: CAISEPTGGERNEQFF.

About this clonotype: One base away lies a much larger clone, so this may be a sequencing read error. The J gene is TRBJ2-7, the V gene TRBV20-1; the match to TRBD2 covers 7 bases. CDR1 DFQATT and CDR2 SNEGSKA come from the germline V gene (reference sequence). The CDR3 extends over 14 amino acids. The CDR3, as DNA: TGCAGTGCTTACCCGCTAGCGGCTGGGTACGAGCGGTACTTC. Translation: CSAYPLAAGYERYF.

This clonotype was picked up many times. This chain links TRBV7-2 with TRBJ2-3; unclear D gene. The CDR3 totals 14 residues. Germline V gene data show CDR1 as SGHTA and CDR2 as FQGNSA. Between the trimmed V and J ends, which lost 1 base and 1 base, there was a span of 6 bases. CDR3 DNA: TGTGCCAGCAGCTTAGATGGCGGCACAGATACGCAGTATTTT. This encodes CASSLDGGTDTQYF. Based on the CDR3 plus reference TRBV7-2 and TRBJ2-3, the full variable domain is GAGVSQSPSNKVTEKGKDVELRCDPISGHTALYWYRQSLGQGLEFLIYFQGNSAPDKSGLPSDRFSAERTGGSVSTLTIQRTQQEDSAVYLCASSLDGGTDTQYFGPGTRLTVL.

About this clonotype itself: Possible read error: a much larger clone is one base away. The chain has TRBV6-2 or TRBV6-3 and TRBJ1-2; D unresolved. The CDR3 runs to 13 residues. Germline V gene lookup returns CDR1 MNHEY and CDR2 SVGEGT. CDR3 sequence reads: CTSSGSINYGYTF. For the CDR3, the DNA is TGTACCAGCTCGGGATCCATTAACTATGGCTACACCTTC.